Below, 18 T cell receptor beta chains from the same sample are listed, as sequenced in a study of T cells in women clearing cervical HPV infection. Using immunoSEQ multiplex PCR, the repertoire was profiled, and TCRdb retains in-frame clones only, with some absent. The sample holds 21,000 or so clones. The sequencing sample was made of blood buffy coat. The source is a woman between 18 and 70 years old with a cervical HPV16 infection that either progressed to CIN3+ or cleared (not recorded which).

Its frequency marks this clone as medium-sized. Coverage ceases 3 residues before the CDR3 finishes, and the germline J gene fills in the end. Other DNA variants within this sample encode the same CDR3. The chain uses TRBV18 and TRBJ2-3, with a tentative D call TRBD2 (6 bases). The V end was cut by 0 bases, the J end by 0 bases, with 13 bases between. This CDR3 region has 17 residues. Germline CDR1 KGHSH, CDR2 LQKENI. CDR3 bases read: TGTGCCAGCTCACCACCCTATTCCGGACTAAGCACAGATACG. It is translated as CASSPPYSGLSTDT. The whole CDR3 sequence is CASSPPYSGLSTDTQYF. Filled out from reference TRBV18 and TRBJ2-3, the complete variable domain reads NAGVMQNPRHLVRRRGQEARLRCSPMKGHSHVYWYRQLPEEGLKFMVYLQKENIIDESGMPKERFSAEFPKEGPSILRIQQVVRGDSAAYFCASSPPYSGLSTDTQYFGPGTRLTVL.

On this clone itself: From the germline J gene comes the end of the CDR3, since the read stops 3 residues before it. The chain employs TRBV18 and TRBJ1-2; a weak D match, TRBD1 (6 bases). This CDR3 is built from 16 residues. Germline V CDR1 and CDR2: KGHSH, LQKENI. V lost 4 bases to trimming and J lost 2 bases, with 17 bases between them. CDR3 amino acids: CASSLSGTPSNYGYTF. The CDR3 DNA, read in part, is TGTGCCAGCTCACTATCCGGGACACCTTCAAACTATGGC.

About this clone: The CDR3 end is not reached by the read, which stops 3 residues before it; the germline J gene fills it in. V usage is TRBV28 and J usage is TRBJ2-7; D unclear. The germline V gene encodes CDR1 MDHEN and CDR2 SYDVKM. Trimming took 6 bases from V and 2 from J, leaving 11 bases between them. CDR3 length: 13 residues. The CDR3: CASSLDRPYEQYF. CDR3 bases read: TGTGCCAGCAGCCTAGATAGGCCCTACGAG.

Comments on this clone: The DNA ends 3 residues before the CDR3 does, and the rest of the CDR3 is filled in from the germline J gene. The chain uses TRBV18 and TRBJ1-2, with D hard to call. Germline loops: CDR1 KGHSH, CDR2 LQKENI. The V end was cut by 3 bases, the J end by 5 bases, with 19 bases between. The CDR3 contains 16 residues. Partial CDR3 DNA: TGTGCCAGCTCACCCGGACTCGAGGCCAGGTTTTATGGC. Translation: CASSPGLEARFYG. In full, the CDR3 reads CASSPGLEARFYGYTF.

Note on this clone: The CDR3 end lies 3 residues beyond the end of the read and is filled in from the germline J gene. J is TRBJ1-3 and V is TRBV28; the D is unclear. V gave up 1 base and J gave up 1 base, with 8 bases separating them. The CDR3 extends over 15 amino acids. Germline assignment: CDR1 MDHEN and CDR2 SYDVKM. CDR3 loop: CASSLLSPSGNTIYF. The CDR3 bases that were read are TGTGCCAGCAGTTTATTGTCCCCGTCTGGAAACACC.

Worth noting for this clone: The DNA ends 3 residues before the CDR3 does, and the rest of the CDR3 is filled in from the germline J gene. J is TRBJ2-7 and V is TRBV29-1; a weak D match, TRBD1 (6 bases). Trimming shortened V by 3 bases and J by 3 bases, and 9 bases separated the two germline ends. CDR3 length equals 12 residues. From germline, CDR1 is SQVTM and CDR2 ANQGSEA. The CDR3 bases that were read are TGCAGCGTTGAGTCAGGGGACTACGAG. This codes for CSVESGDYE. The full CDR3 protein is CSVESGDYEQYF.

A note on this clone: Read sequence stops 3 residues before the CDR3 end, and the germline J gene provides the missing end. The gene calls are TRBV5-1 and TRBJ2-3, with 9 bases identical to TRBD1. The J segment lost 2 bases and the V segment lost 4 bases, leaving 5 bases of the junction unmatched. In germline, CDR1 is SGHRS, CDR2 YFSETQ. The CDR3 sequence is 15 residues long. The CDR3 DNA, read in part, is TGCGCCAGCAGCCCAAGGGACAGGGTCACAGATACG. Its translation is CASSPRDRVTDT. The full-length CDR3 reads as CASSPRDRVTDTQYF. The full variable domain, with the rest looked up from reference TRBV5-1 and TRBJ2-3, is KAGVTQTPRYLIKTRGQQVTLSCSPISGHRSVSWYQQTPGQGLQFLFEYFSETQRNKGNFPGRFSGRQFSNSRSEMNVSTLELGDSALYLCASSPRDRVTDTQYFGPGTRLTVL.

On this clone itself: The read ends 3 residues early relative to the CDR3; the germline J gene fills the gap. The rearrangement links TRBV28 to TRBJ2-7; 8 nucleotides line up with TRBD2. V lost 6 bases and J lost 2; bases outside the gene matches: 15. The CDR3 contains 17 residues. Looked up from germline, CDR1 is MDHEN and CDR2 is SYDVKM. The CDR3 DNA, read in part, is TGTGCCAGCAGGAAAACATTGGGGCGGGGGGCGGCCTACGAG. It translates to CASRKTLGRGAAYE. The full CDR3 sequence reads CASRKTLGRGAAYEQYF.

Notes on this clone: Sequence at one end of the junction differs from germline and may be a read error. Read sequence stops 3 residues before the CDR3 end, and the germline J gene provides the missing end. The chain combines TRBV18 with TRBJ2-7, with D possibly being TRBD1 (6 bases). CDR3 length: 17 residues. Germline V gene data show CDR1 as KGHSH and CDR2 as LQKENI. The part of the CDR3 DNA that was read is TGTGCCAGCTCCCCACGGTACCATTGGACAGAGTGCTACGAG. Amino acid sequence: CASSPRYHWTECYE. The entire CDR3 protein is CASSPRYHWTECYEQYF.

Turning to this clone: The missing CDR3 end, 3 residues past where the read stops, is filled in from the germline J gene. V and J are TRBV5-1 and TRBJ2-3, with TRBD1 identical over 10 bases. J was trimmed by 3 bases and V by 1 base; bases with no gene match: 2. The length of the CDR3 is 15 residues. Germline CDR1 reads SGHRS; CDR2 reads YFSETQ. Partial CDR3 DNA: TGCGCCAGCAGCTTGCGGACAGGGGGTACAGATACG. It translates to CASSLRTGGTDT. The entire CDR3 protein reads CASSLRTGGTDTQYF. Complete variable domain (other parts from reference TRBV5-1 and TRBJ2-3): KAGVTQTPRYLIKTRGQQVTLSCSPISGHRSVSWYQQTPGQGLQFLFEYFSETQRNKGNFPGRFSGRQFSNSRSEMNVSTLELGDSALYLCASSLRTGGTDTQYFGPGTRLTVL.

A remark on this clone: The DNA ends 3 residues before the CDR3 does, and the rest of the CDR3 is filled in from the germline J gene. The rearrangement joins TRBV7-3 to TRBJ2-6; D not resolved. The CDR3 is made up of 15 amino acids. V lost 7 bases and J lost 8, with 18 bases in between. Germline assignment: CDR1 SGHTA and CDR2 FQGTGA. CDR3 DNA, as far as it was read: TGTGCCAGCAACTATCACCATAACTATTCCAACGTC. Encoded protein: CASNYHHNYSNV. The whole CDR3 protein is CASNYHHNYSNVLTF.

Comments on this clone: The CDR3 is cut off 3 residues early in the read; its end comes from the germline J gene. This chain joins TRBV18 and TRBJ1-4; possible D gene TRBD1, 5 bases. Germline V gene sequence: CDR1 KGHSH, CDR2 LQKENI. The CDR3 contains 18 residues. V gave up 2 bases and J gave up 4 bases, with 20 bases separating them. The covered CDR3 bases are TGTGCCAGCTCACCATCAACCTCATACAGGCCAATTAATGAAAAA. Residues: CASSPSTSYRPINEK. The whole CDR3 sequence reads CASSPSTSYRPINEKLFF.

Partial CDR3 DNA: TGTGCCAGCAGCGAGGGACAGGGGTATGGC. Protein product: CASSEGQGYG. The whole CDR3 protein is CASSEGQGYGYTF. This sequence joins TRBV2 and TRBJ1-2; 10 bases fit TRBD1. The read finishes 3 residues shy of the CDR3 end, and the germline J gene is used to complete it. The V segment lost 6 bases and the J segment 5 bases; nucleotides outside the gene matches: 3. Germline V gives CDR1 SNHLY, CDR2 FYNNEI. The CDR3 runs to 13 residues.

A remark on this clone: With the read ending 3 residues before the CDR3 end, the germline J gene is used to fill in that end. J is TRBJ1-2 and V is TRBV19; a weak D match, TRBD1 (5 bases). Germline assignment: CDR1 LNHDA and CDR2 SQIVND (reference sequence). The V end was cut by 1 base, the J end by 7 bases, with 22 bases between. This CDR3 region has 17 residues. The CDR3 region is CASSIGGMTGDLAGYTF. The sequenced CDR3 bases are TGTGCCAGTAGTATAGGAGGTATGACGGGGGATCTGGCTGGC.

Points on this clone: The read falls 3 residues short of the CDR3 end, and the missing part is taken from the germline J gene. This rearrangement joins TRBV18 to TRBJ1-2, with unresolved D. CDR1 is KGHSH, CDR2 LQKENI, per germline. CDR3 length: 17 amino acids. The covered CDR3 bases are TGTGCCAGCTCACTTTCCCTGGACGGACTAGCGGGGTCCGAC. Its protein product is CASSLSLDGLAGSD. The CDR3, in full, reads CASSLSLDGLAGSDYTF.

Comment on this clone: The junction departs from the called germline gene at one end, perhaps through a read error. The read ends 3 residues shy of where the CDR3 ends; the end is completed using the germline J gene. Other DNA sequences in this specimen translate into the identical CDR3. This chain uses TRBV14 with TRBJ1-3; D not resolved. Germline V gives CDR1 SGHDN, CDR2 FVKESK. This CDR3 has 13 residues. The DNA read from the CDR3 is TGTGCCAGCAGCCTCCAGGCTGGAAACACA. This gives the protein CASSLQAGNT. The entire CDR3 reads CASSLQAGNTIYF.

To note about this clone: The DNA ends 3 residues before the CDR3 does, and the rest of the CDR3 is filled in from the germline J gene. V and J are TRBV29-1 and TRBJ1-2; 10 bases match TRBD1. The CDR3 consists of 13 residues. V shed 6 bases and J 5 bases; nucleotides not matched to a gene: 6. The germline CDR1 and CDR2 sequences are SQVTM and ANQGSEA. The CDR3 bases that were read are TGCAGCGTAAGGGACAGGGGAAGGTATGGC. It encodes CSVRDRGRYG. The whole CDR3 reads CSVRDRGRYGYTF. Variable domain in full (rest from reference TRBV29-1 and TRBJ1-2): SAVISQKPSRDICQRGTSLTIQCQVDSQVTMMFWYRQQPGQSLTLIATANQGSEATYESGFVIDKFPISRPNLTFSTLTVSNMSPEDSSIYLCSVRDRGRYGYTFGSGTRLTVV.

CDR3 protein: CASSTTGQETQYF. The sequenced part of the CDR3 DNA is TGTGCCAGTAGTACCACAGGGCAAGAGACC. The chain recombines TRBV19 with TRBJ2-5; possibly TRBD1 for D (6 bases). The CDR3 end is not reached by the read, which stops 3 residues before it; the germline J gene fills it in. Germline CDR1 and CDR2: LNHDA and SQIVND (reference sequence). The CDR3 has 13 residues. V was pared by 4 bases and J by 2 bases, with 8 bases between.